This T cell receptor beta chain was observed in a study of graft-versus-host responses after intestinal transplantation. Overall study context: Tacrolimus and steroids were given for three to four years to all recipients after anti-thymocyte globulin induction.

Trimming shortened V by 5 bases and J by 2 bases, and 24 bases separated the two germline ends. The CDR3 has 18 residues. From germline, CDR1 is KGHSH and CDR2 LQKENI. This table comes from immunoSEQ multiplex PCR, and its TCRdb copy is limited to in-frame clones, with some not included. This sample has about 24,000 clones, with 80% to 90% found just once. The chain couples TRBV18 to TRBJ2-5, with a possible D match to TRBD1 (6 bases). The sequence was collected from a human patient who received an intestinal transplant, so some T cells may come from the graft donor. Material: PBMCs, obtained approximately 450 days after intestinal transplant. Here the CDR3 reads CASSTSQPAWDTQETQYF. The CDR3 nucleotides read TGTGCCAGCTCAACATCCCAACCCGCCTGGGACACACAAGAGACCCAGTACTTC.